The 11 T cell receptor beta chains given below trace back to one sample, sequenced in a study of T cell repertoires in cytomegalovirus infection. Using its own MiXCR run on the reads, TCRdb lists one record per CDR3 protein. This sample has more than 250,000 distinct CDR3 sequences, with approximately 15% found just once. Sample: PBMCs. The source is a human donor in good health (CMV status not recorded). Some clones in this sample may be carry-over from other donors' samples.

This clonotype was seen at least ten times. The V gene is TRBV7-9, the J gene TRBJ2-7, with a possible D match to TRBD1 (6 bases). The CDR3 contains 16 residues. V was shortened by 2 bases and J by 6 bases, with 20 bases between the two germline ends. Germline CDR1 reads SEHNR; CDR2 reads FQNEAQ (reference sequence). The CDR3 protein is CASSLIPMQGRGEQYF. The CDR3 region has the DNA TGTGCCAGCAGCTTAATCCCCATGCAGGGGAGAGGCGAGCAGTACTTC.

This clonotype was counted a few times. V gene TRBV27 combines with J gene TRBJ2-1; TRBD2 matches at 7 bases. Looked up from germline, CDR1 is MNHEY and CDR2 is SMNVEV (reference sequence). The CDR3 is made up of 13 amino acids. Germline trimming cut 5 bases from V and 12 bases from J; bases unmatched to any gene: 10. The CDR3 DNA reads as TGTGCCAGCAGTCCAAAAGCAGGGAGGGTGCAGTTCTTC. Protein sequence: CASSPKAGRVQFF.

The chain recombines TRBV6-5 with TRBJ2-3; the match to TRBD1 covers 8 bases. The CDR3 extends over 15 amino acids. Germline V gene data show CDR1 as MNHEY and CDR2 as SVGAGI. V was clipped by 6 bases and J by 2 bases; unmatched bases: 7. CDR3 sequence: CASRLTGGYTDTQYF. The DNA of the CDR3 is TGTGCCAGCAGGCTCACAGGGGGTTACACAGATACGCAGTATTTT.

For the CDR3, the DNA is TGCAGCGTTCAGGCTCACAGGGGAAAGGGAGAGACCCAGTACTTC. Protein product: CSVQAHRGKGETQYF. The chain carries TRBV29-1 and TRBJ2-5; TRBD1 aligns across 7 bases. Germline V lookup: CDR1 SQVTM, CDR2 ANQGSEA. Losses at the gene ends were 5 bases for V and 4 bases for J; bases not matched to a gene: 13. This CDR3 spans 15 amino acids.

This clonotype was observed many times. This rearrangement joins TRBV7-3 to TRBJ1-1; D is unresolved. Germline CDR1 and CDR2: SGHTA and FQGTGA. V dropped 3 bases and J dropped 6 bases, with 8 bases sitting between them. The CDR3 spans 12 residues. CDR3 nucleotides: TGTGCCAGCAGCTTGCCTGCGGCTGAAGCTTTCTTT. Translation gives CASSLPAAEAFF.

Many counts were recorded for this clonotype. The chain couples TRBV7-8 to TRBJ2-1; D is unresolved. The CDR3 length is 14 residues. Deletions cut 4 bases from V and 3 bases from J, with 10 bases between. The germline CDR1 and CDR2 sequences are SGHVS and FQNEAQ. Written as DNA, the CDR3 is TGTGCCAGCAGCTCCCACGGAGTCTACAATGAGCAGTTCTTC. Its protein is CASSSHGVYNEQFF.

There are many counts of this clonotype. The chain employs TRBV11-1 and TRBJ2-1; D is perhaps TRBD2 (6 bases). CDR3 size: 16 residues. The germline V gene has CDR1 SGHAT and CDR2 FQDESV (reference sequence). Between the trimmed V and J ends, which lost 3 bases and 1 base, there was a span of 13 bases. The CDR3 DNA reads as TGTGCCAGCAGCTTTTCGCGGGGCGGGTCCTACAATGAGCAGTTCTTC. It is translated as CASSFSRGGSYNEQFF.

The rearrangement uses TRBV7-6 and TRBJ2-5; 10 positions match TRBD2. The V and J ends lost 8 bases and 3 bases, in that order; junction bases with no gene match: 6. The CDR3 loop spans 14 amino acids. Germline loops: CDR1 SGHVS, CDR2 FNYEAQ. CDR3 amino acids: CASDGLAAKETQYF. The CDR3 DNA reads TGTGCCAGCGACGGACTAGCGGCTAAAGAGACCCAGTACTTC.

The chain is built from TRBV7-9 and TRBJ1-2; D may be TRBD1 (6 bases). Germline V gene data show CDR1 as SEHNR and CDR2 as FQNEAQ (reference sequence). Trimming stripped 5 bases from V and 8 bases from J, with 15 bases between. This CDR3 contains 13 residues. The DNA of the CDR3 is TGTGCCAGCAGCGGACAGCCGAGATACGGCTACACCTTC. Its protein is CASSGQPRYGYTF.

This clonotype was detected many times. The V gene is TRBV7-9, the J gene TRBJ1-4; a weak D match, TRBD1 (6 bases). Germline V gene lookup returns CDR1 SEHNR and CDR2 FQNEAQ (reference sequence). This CDR3 has 15 residues. Trimming took off 0 bases at V and 8 bases at J, with 13 bases between the two ends. The CDR3 sequence is CASSLAEGGPEKLFF. CDR3 DNA sequence: TGTGCCAGCAGCTTAGCCGAGGGGGGGCCCGAAAAACTGTTTTTT.

This clonotype was detected many times. The chain recombines TRBV12-5 with TRBJ2-2; 9 bases are shared with TRBD2. CDR3 size: 15 residues. Trimming at V came to 3 bases and at J to 1 base, leaving 0 bases not matched to a gene. Germline CDR1 reads LGHNT; CDR2 reads FRNRAP. CDR3 residues: CASGLAGGNTGELFF. CDR3 bases: TGTGCTAGTGGTTTAGCGGGAGGGAACACCGGGGAGCTGTTTTTT.